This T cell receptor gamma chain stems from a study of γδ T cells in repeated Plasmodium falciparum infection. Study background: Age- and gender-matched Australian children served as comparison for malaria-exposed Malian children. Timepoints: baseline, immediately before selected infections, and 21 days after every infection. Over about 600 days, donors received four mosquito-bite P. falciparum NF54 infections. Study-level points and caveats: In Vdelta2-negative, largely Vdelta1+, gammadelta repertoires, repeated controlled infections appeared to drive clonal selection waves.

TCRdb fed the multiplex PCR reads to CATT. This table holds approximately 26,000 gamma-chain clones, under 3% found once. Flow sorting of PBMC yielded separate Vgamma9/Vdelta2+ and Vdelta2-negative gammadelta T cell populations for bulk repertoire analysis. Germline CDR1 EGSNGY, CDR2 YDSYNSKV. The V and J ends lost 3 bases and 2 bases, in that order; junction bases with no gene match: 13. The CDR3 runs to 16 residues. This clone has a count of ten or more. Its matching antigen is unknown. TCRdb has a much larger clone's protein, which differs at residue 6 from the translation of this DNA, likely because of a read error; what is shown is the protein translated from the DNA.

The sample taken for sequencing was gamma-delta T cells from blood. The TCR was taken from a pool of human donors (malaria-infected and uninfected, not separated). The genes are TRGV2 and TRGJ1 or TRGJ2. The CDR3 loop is CATWDRRRGYYYKKLF. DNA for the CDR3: TGTGCCACCTGGGACAGGCGGCGAGGTTATTATTATAAGAAACTCTTT.